These 32 T cell receptor beta chains were all obtained from the same sample, sequenced in a study of identical twins. TCRdb re-derived calls from the 5' RACE reads in MiXCR, one entry per CDR3 protein. Of just under 550,000 distinct CDR3 sequences in the sample, 12% to 15% were seen once. The data were also submitted as part of a second study, on yellow fever vaccine responses in identical twins.

Sequencing was performed on CD4+ T cells sorted from blood. The receptor set was obtained from a woman under 30 in good health.

The chain employs TRBV10-3 and TRBJ2-7; 12 bases are shared with TRBD2. V shed 6 bases and J 0 bases; nucleotides not matched to a gene: 6. The germline V gene has CDR1 ENHRY and CDR2 SYGVKD. This CDR3 region has 16 residues. Here the CDR3 reads CAISGLAGSLSYEQYF. The CDR3, as DNA: TGTGCCATCAGCGGACTAGCGGGGTCGCTCTCCTACGAGCAGTACTTC.

The chain links TRBV2 to TRBJ2-1; 8 nucleotides match TRBD2. The CDR3 runs to 16 residues. CDR1 SNHLY and CDR2 FYNNEI come from the germline V gene. V lost 4 bases to trimming and J lost 2 bases; unmatched junction nucleotides: 7. This CDR3 is CASSGPTSGTYNEQFF. CDR3 DNA sequence: TGTGCCAGCAGTGGCCCAACTAGCGGCACCTACAATGAGCAGTTCTTC.

The chain carries TRBV18 and TRBJ2-5; weak D call: TRBD2 (6 bases). Trimming stripped 1 base from V and 5 bases from J, with 14 bases between. Germline-derived CDR1 and CDR2 are KGHSH and LQKENI. This CDR3 contains 15 residues. The CDR3 DNA sequence: TGTGCCAGCTCACCACTAGCGGTTGAAGGGGAGACCCAGTACTTC. Residues: CASSPLAVEGETQYF.

This clonotype showed up just a few times. The rearrangement uses TRBV7-6 and TRBJ2-7; D is unresolved. The CDR3 is 15 residues long. Trimming removed 1 base at V and 4 bases at J, with 14 bases between. Germline CDR1 SGHVS, CDR2 FNYEAQ. CDR3 sequence: CASSLGGGRSYEQYV. CDR3 in DNA: TGTGCCAGCAGCTTAGGGGGTGGTCGATCGTACGAGCAGTACGTC.

V gene TRBV5-1 combines with J gene TRBJ2-7; tentatively, D is TRBD2 (5 bases). V was pared by 2 bases and J by 0 bases, with 12 bases between. The CDR3 covers 15 residues. The V gene's germline CDR1 is SGHRS and CDR2 YFSETQ. The CDR3 loop is CASSFGVAFSYEQYF. CDR3 DNA sequence: TGCGCCAGCAGCTTCGGTGTAGCGTTCTCCTACGAGCAGTACTTC.

This clonotype was detected a few times. The chain recombines TRBV3-1 with TRBJ2-7; TRBD1 matches at 7 bases. The CDR3 runs 16 residues. V lost 0 bases to trimming and J lost 6 bases; unmatched junction nucleotides: 11. In germline, CDR1 is LGHDT, CDR2 YNNKEL (reference sequence). CDR3 residues: CASSQDGSGGRGEQYF. In nucleotides, the CDR3 is TGTGCCAGCAGCCAAGATGGGTCAGGGGGACGCGGCGAGCAGTACTTC.

In its sample, this clonotype was seen a few times. V and J are TRBV9 and TRBJ2-1; TRBD1 matches at 9 bases. V lost 2 bases to trimming and J lost 6 bases; unmatched junction nucleotides: 6. This CDR3 is 15 amino acids long. Germline V gives CDR1 SGDLS, CDR2 YYNGEE. The CDR3 DNA reads TGTGCCAGCAGCGTGACAGGGGGGGGCCTCAATGAGCAGTTCTTC. It specifies CASSVTGGGLNEQFF.

The J gene is TRBJ2-1, the V gene TRBV5-5; 7 positions agree with TRBD2. There are 16 residues in the CDR3. Germline lookup yields CDR1 SGHKS and CDR2 YYEKEE (reference sequence). V was clipped by 0 bases and J by 4 bases; unmatched bases: 7. CDR3 protein: CASSLVLGLRYNEQFF. CDR3 nucleotides: TGTGCCAGCAGCTTGGTGTTGGGACTAAGGTACAATGAGCAGTTCTTC.

A remark on this clonotype: The germline gene is not matched at one end of the junction; a read error may be the cause. This chain joins TRBV14 and TRBJ2-1, with a weak D call TRBD2 (6 bases). Germline-derived CDR1 and CDR2 are SGHDN and FVKESK. The CDR3 spans 17 residues. The CDR3 here is CASSQDLTRASYNEQFF. CDR3 nucleotides: TGTGCCAGTAGCCAAGATCTGACTAGGGCCTCTTACAATGAGCAGTTCTTC.

The chain couples TRBV3-1 to TRBJ2-3; 7 nucleotides align to TRBD2. V lost 4 bases and J lost 2; bases outside the gene matches: 6. Germline values: CDR1 LGHDT, CDR2 YNNKEL (reference sequence). CDR3 size: 15 residues. The CDR3 is CASSRAGRNTDTQYF. For the CDR3, the DNA is TGTGCCAGCAGCCGAGCGGGGAGAAACACAGATACGCAGTATTTT.

This clonotype appeared a few times. The rearrangement uses TRBV12-3 or TRBV12-4 and TRBJ1-6; 8 bases are a match to TRBD1. The CDR3 extends over 14 amino acids. V shed 6 bases and J 5 bases; nucleotides not matched to a gene: 3. In DNA form, the CDR3 reads TGTGCCAGCAGCTTGACAGGGGATAATTCACCCCTCCACTTT. Protein sequence: CASSLTGDNSPLHF.

This clonotype was seen a few times. The chain employs TRBV5-1 and TRBJ1-6, with 7 bases fitting TRBD1. Trimming removed 4 bases from V and 10 bases from J; junction bases left unmatched: 14. The CDR3 length is 16 residues. Germline loops: CDR1 SGHRS, CDR2 YFSETQ. The CDR3 sequence: CASSGPTGTLPSPLHF. CDR3 nucleotide sequence: TGCGCCAGCAGCGGTCCGACAGGGACTTTACCCTCACCCCTCCACTTT.

This clonotype has more than one count but fewer than ten. The chain employs TRBV20-1 and TRBJ2-4; no clear D gene. V was shortened by 4 bases and J by 1 base, with 14 bases between the two germline ends. This CDR3 has 15 residues. CDR1 is DFQATT, CDR2 SNEGSKA, per germline (reference sequence). The CDR3 loop reads CSAINENLAKNIQYF. In nucleotides, the CDR3 is TGCAGTGCTATTAACGAGAACTTGGCCAAAAACATTCAGTACTTC.

The CDR3 DNA reads as TGTGCCAGCGCACAACAGGGAATCCATTCACCCCTCCACTTT. Its protein is CASAQQGIHSPLHF. V and J are TRBV7-9 and TRBJ1-6; a possible D gene is TRBD1 (6 bases). Per the germline V gene, CDR1 is SEHNR and CDR2 is FQNEAQ (reference sequence). The V end was cut by 8 bases, the J end by 8 bases, with 16 bases between. The CDR3 extends over 14 amino acids.

This clonotype has a handful of counts. The chain employs TRBV24-1 and TRBJ2-1; D might be TRBD1 (6 bases). V shed 0 bases and J shed 7 bases, with 12 bases lying between them. The CDR3 contains 15 residues. Germline CDR1 reads KGHDR; CDR2 reads SFDVKD. In DNA form, the CDR3 reads TGTGCCACCAGTGATTTGAGATCAGGGGAGAATGAGCAGTTCTTC. Protein sequence: CATSDLRSGENEQFF.

This clonotype has a single count. The chain carries TRBV11-2 and TRBJ2-7; TRBD2 is a possible D gene (6 bases). Trimming took off 1 base at V and 4 bases at J, with 11 bases between the two ends. Looked up from germline, CDR1 is SGHAT and CDR2 is FQNNGV. The CDR3 is made up of 14 amino acids. The chain's CDR3 is CASSLGGDVYEQYF. The CDR3 DNA sequence: TGTGCCAGCAGCTTAGGGGGGGACGTATACGAGCAGTACTTC.

CDR3 nucleotide sequence: TGTGCCAGCAGCCCCCGGCGGGTCACTGAAGCTTTCTTT. Translated, it gives CASSPRRVTEAFF. The chain links TRBV7-8 to TRBJ1-1; D not certain. This CDR3 is built from 13 residues. The ends were cut back, 5 bases at V and 4 bases at J, with 11 bases in the middle. CDR1 is SGHVS and CDR2 is FQNEAQ in the germline V gene.

The rearrangement joins TRBV20-1 to TRBJ2-3; weak D call: TRBD2 (7 bases). Germline V lookup: CDR1 DFQATT, CDR2 SNEGSKA (reference sequence). V gave up 0 bases and J gave up 2 bases, with 18 bases separating them. This CDR3 comprises 17 residues. CDR3 DNA sequence: TGCAGTGCTAGAGACCCCAAAGGGGGGGGCACCACAGATACGCAGTATTTT. It yields the protein CSARDPKGGGTTDTQYF.

This clonotype came up a few times. The chain couples TRBV6-1 to TRBJ2-2; 7 bases match TRBD2. The CDR3 consists of 16 residues. Per the germline V gene, CDR1 is MNHNS and CDR2 is SASEGT. J gave up 5 bases and V 6 bases, and 12 bases lay outside the gene matches. This CDR3 is CASRPTSEGRTGELFF. The CDR3 DNA is TGTGCCAGCAGGCCCACTAGCGAGGGGCGGACCGGGGAGCTGTTTTTT.

This clonotype appeared a few times. The chain recombines TRBV5-1 with TRBJ2-3; maybe TRBD1 (6 bases). The V gene lost 4 bases and the J gene lost 5 bases, with 20 bases spanning the gap. CDR1 is SGHRS, CDR2 YFSETQ, per germline. This CDR3 spans 16 amino acids. The CDR3 DNA follows: TGCGCCAGCAGCGGGGGAAATACAGGGAGCGGAGATACGCAGTATTTT. This translates into CASSGGNTGSGDTQYF.

The chain carries TRBV24-1 and TRBJ2-7; no reliable D call. Germline V gene data show CDR1 as KGHDR and CDR2 as SFDVKD. Between the trimmed V and J ends, which lost 3 bases and 5 bases, there was a span of 16 bases. This CDR3 is built from 15 residues. The CDR3 here is CATSDRFGRAHEQYF. Here the CDR3 DNA reads TGTGCCACCAGTGATAGATTCGGAAGGGCCCACGAGCAGTACTTC.

This clonotype was detected ten times or more. This chain joins TRBV5-1 and TRBJ2-2, with D possibly TRBD2 on 6 matching bases. V lost 10 bases to trimming and J lost 5 bases, with 21 bases between them. Germline V lookup: CDR1 SGHRS, CDR2 YFSETQ. The CDR3 length is 15 residues. CDR3 residues: CASMEGTSMTGELFF. For the CDR3, the DNA is TGCGCCTCCATGGAGGGCACTAGCATGACCGGGGAGCTGTTTTTT.

The V call is TRBV24-1, the J call TRBJ2-2, with 9 positions matching TRBD1. Per germline, CDR1 KGHDR and CDR2 SFDVKD. The length of the CDR3 is 16 residues. The J segment lost 4 bases and the V segment lost 0 bases, leaving 2 bases of the junction unmatched. The CDR3 region has the DNA TGTGCCACCAGTGATTTGGGACAGGGGAGCACCGGGGAGCTGTTTTTT. This translates into CATSDLGQGSTGELFF.

The rearrangement links TRBV5-1 to TRBJ2-7; 12 nucleotides agree with TRBD2. Germline values: CDR1 SGHRS, CDR2 YFSETQ. V shed 0 bases and J 5 bases; nucleotides not matched to a gene: 9. The CDR3 totals 17 residues. The CDR3 sequence: CASSLAATSGSYNEQYF. In DNA form, the CDR3 reads TGCGCCAGCAGCTTGGCGGCGACTAGCGGGAGTTACAACGAGCAGTACTTC.

This clonotype was found a few times. The chain carries TRBV5-6 and TRBJ2-7; D not resolved. The V and J ends lost 0 bases and 0 bases respectively, with 10 bases between them. CDR3 length: 15 residues. Germline CDR1 and CDR2: SGHDT and YYEEEE. CDR3 in amino acids: CASSLVVESSYEQYV. In nucleotides, the CDR3 is TGTGCCAGCAGCTTGGTTGTAGAAAGCTCCTACGAGCAGTACGTC.

The rearrangement uses TRBV20-1 and TRBJ2-5; D might be TRBD2 (5 bases). This CDR3 comprises 12 residues. With 0 bases removed from V and 5 bases from J, the gap between germline ends came to 7 bases. Per the germline V gene, CDR1 is DFQATT and CDR2 is SNEGSKA (reference sequence). As DNA, the CDR3 is TGCAGTGCTAGAGATAGGAGGGAGACCCAGTACTTC. Its translation: CSARDRRETQYF.

The chain employs TRBV28 and TRBJ2-3; D may be TRBD1 (6 bases). The germline V gene encodes CDR1 MDHEN and CDR2 SYDVKM. The CDR3 totals 17 residues. V shed 6 bases and J shed 1 base, with 20 bases lying between them. CDR3 DNA: TGTGCCAGCAGCCACCCTTCAGGGGCGGTAGGCACAGATACGCAGTATTTT. The encoded protein is CASSHPSGAVGTDTQYF.

Only a few counts were recorded for this clonotype. The chain carries TRBV18 and TRBJ2-7; 11 nucleotides match TRBD1. Trimming at V came to 2 bases and at J to 7 bases, leaving 4 bases not matched to a gene. In germline, CDR1 is KGHSH, CDR2 LQKENI. CDR3 length equals 14 residues. The DNA for the CDR3 is TGTGCCAGCTCACCAGGACAGGGGGCGGGTGAGCAGTACGTC. Translated, it gives CASSPGQGAGEQYV.

This clonotype was counted between two and nine times. This chain connects TRBV14 to TRBJ2-5; perhaps TRBD2 as D (7 bases). This CDR3 has 16 amino acids. Trimming removed 5 bases from V and 0 bases from J, with 16 bases in between. Germline values: CDR1 SGHDN, CDR2 FVKESK. CDR3 in DNA: TGTGCCAGCAGCGGTGAGGGGGGGGCCTACCAAGAGACCCAGTACTTC. Translated: CASSGEGGAYQETQYF.

The rearrangement uses TRBV6-2 or TRBV6-3 and TRBJ2-1; D is possibly TRBD1 (5 bases). V dropped 0 bases and J dropped 7 bases, with 10 bases sitting between them. The CDR3 length is 14 residues. CDR1 is MNHEY, CDR2 SVGEGT, per germline. The CDR3 protein is CASSYSGGQNEQFF. In nucleotides, the CDR3 is TGTGCCAGCAGTTACTCTGGCGGACAAAATGAGCAGTTCTTC.

The chain couples TRBV29-1 to TRBJ1-2; 8 bases line up with TRBD1. After removal of 4 bases from V and 3 bases from J, the junction contained 7 bases not matched to a gene. The CDR3 runs 14 residues. Germline V gene lookup returns CDR1 SQVTM and CDR2 ANQGSEA. CDR3: CSVASGQAYYGYTF. CDR3 nucleotides: TGCAGCGTTGCGTCGGGACAGGCTTACTATGGCTACACCTTC.

This clonotype was counted many times. The rearrangement uses TRBV3-1 and TRBJ2-2, with D unresolved. The CDR3 runs 15 residues. The germline gives CDR1 LGHDT, CDR2 YNNKEL (reference sequence). Trimming shortened V by 2 bases and J by 2 bases, and 9 bases separated the two germline ends. Here the CDR3 DNA reads TGTGCCAGCAGCCAACCGGTCCTAAACACCGGGGAGCTGTTTTTT. Translating it yields CASSQPVLNTGELFF.